The T cell receptor beta chain described here comes from a study of shared T cell receptors in the human thymus. The assay was immunoSEQ multiplex PCR, and TCRdb's table has in-frame clones only and misses some. In the table there are hundreds of thousands of clones, about 89% of which are singletons. The CDR3 length is 15 residues. Germline V gives CDR1 KGHSH, CDR2 LQKENI. Losses at the gene ends were 4 bases for V and 2 bases for J; bases not matched to a gene: 6. These data were also filed under a second study, of human thymus T cells. That work states: Thymus specimens were resections from corrective heart surgery. Thymic and blood repertoires seemed to favor certain V and J genes.

Sequencing used thymocytes. The receptor comes from a boy under two years old with a congenital heart defect. This rearrangement joins TRBV18 to TRBJ1-2; 8 nucleotides line up with TRBD1. In DNA, the CDR3 is TGTGCCAGCTCACATACAGGGGGTATGAACTATGGCTACACCTTC. Its translation: CASSHTGGMNYGYTF.